These 10 T cell receptor beta chains share one sample of origin, sequenced in a study of T cell responses to AZD1222 COVID-19 vaccine. Produced via immunoSEQ multiplex PCR; TCRdb's table is partial and in-frame only. This sample carries 100,000 to 150,000 clones, over 75% of them seen once, and the ten largest clones take about 5.4%. The sequencing here drew on peripheral blood, taken on day 0 of AZD1222 vaccination. The receptors were gathered from an adult in good health.

V gene TRBV6-2 or TRBV6-3 combines with J gene TRBJ2-7; D is perhaps TRBD1 or TRBD2 (5 bases each). This CDR3 comprises 15 residues. V was pared by 5 bases and J by 3 bases, with 17 bases between. Looked up from germline, CDR1 is MNHEY and CDR2 is SVGEGT. The DNA of the CDR3 is TGTGCCAGCAGTACTCCGGGAAGAAGGGGCTACGAGCAGTACTTC. Protein sequence: CASSTPGRRGYEQYF.

The chain combines TRBV28 with TRBJ1-1; tentative D call: TRBD1 (6 bases). V lost 4 bases and J lost 4, with 19 bases in between. CDR1 and CDR2 (germline): MDHEN, SYDVKM. This CDR3 has 16 amino acids. The CDR3 DNA reads as TGTGCCAGCAGTTCTTCTCCGGGACAAGCACGCACTGAAGCTTTCTTT. It specifies CASSSSPGQARTEAFF.

The genes are TRBV5-5 and TRBJ1-4, with a tentative D call TRBD1 (5 bases). V lost 2 bases and J lost 7, with 12 bases in between. The CDR3 spans 14 residues. Looked up from germline, CDR1 is SGHKS and CDR2 is YYEKEE (reference sequence). CDR3 nucleotide sequence: TGTGCCAGCAGCTTTTGGACGGGGGTTGAAAAACTGTTTTTT. It yields the protein CASSFWTGVEKLFF.

This chain links TRBV30 with TRBJ1-2, with D perhaps TRBD1 (5 bases). The CDR3 is 12 amino acids. V was pared by 7 bases and J by 1 base, with 10 bases between. Germline V gene data show CDR1 as GTSNPN and CDR2 as SVGIG (reference sequence). CDR3 residues: CALTDLNYGYTF. DNA for the CDR3: TGTGCCTTGACAGATCTTAACTATGGCTACACCTTC.

The chain carries TRBV6-2 or TRBV6-3 and TRBJ2-1, with D unresolved. Germline assignment: CDR1 MNHEY and CDR2 SVGEGT. The CDR3 is 15 amino acids. V was cut by 5 bases and J by 0 bases, with 11 bases left in between. Written as DNA, the CDR3 is TGTGCCAGCAGTCCGGACCTTCACTCCTACAATGAGCAGTTCTTC. Amino acid sequence: CASSPDLHSYNEQFF.

The J gene is TRBJ2-2, the V gene TRBV5-5; weak D call: TRBD1 (6 bases). CDR3 length: 14 residues. Germline V CDR1 and CDR2: SGHKS, YYEKEE (reference sequence). Trimming cost V 4 bases and J 4 bases, with 11 bases left between them. Here the CDR3 reads CASSQLGGTGELFF. As DNA, the CDR3 is TGTGCCAGCAGCCAACTAGGGGGCACCGGGGAGCTGTTTTTT.

The J gene is TRBJ1-5, the V gene TRBV4-2; 7 bases align to TRBD1. Germline CDR1 reads LGHNA; CDR2 reads YNFKEQ. Unmatched junction bases numbered 9, after V lost 2 bases and J lost 8 bases. The CDR3 has 15 residues. CDR3 nucleotide sequence: TGTGCCAGCAGCCAATTTTACAGGGGAGATGAGCCCCAGCATTTT. Its translation: CASSQFYRGDEPQHF.

CDR3 protein: CASGRTGGVGYGYTF. The DNA for the CDR3 is TGTGCCAGTGGCAGAACGGGGGGCGTCGGCTATGGCTACACCTTC. The chain is built from TRBV7-9 and TRBJ1-2; D might be TRBD1 (6 bases). V lost 9 bases and J lost 4, with 21 bases in between. The CDR3 sequence is 15 residues long. Germline lookup yields CDR1 SEHNR and CDR2 FQNEAQ (reference sequence).

This clone has just a few counts. The rearrangement links TRBV5-6 to TRBJ1-2, with unresolved D. The CDR3 extends over 11 amino acids. Trimming left V 1 base short and J 7 bases short, with 5 bases between. In germline, CDR1 is SGHDT, CDR2 YYEEEE. CDR3 DNA: TGTGCCAGCAGCTTGTCGACTGGCTACACCTTC. It is translated as CASSLSTGYTF.

This clone was counted a single time. V is TRBV5-1 and J is TRBJ2-7; 7 bases fit TRBD2. Trimming took 0 bases from V and 9 from J; bases not matched to a gene: 15. In germline, CDR1 is SGHRS, CDR2 YFSETQ. CDR3 length: 16 residues. The CDR3, as DNA: TGCGCCAGCAGCTTGGGGACTAGTTCTCTCCTACGAGTGCAGTACTTC. Translating it yields CASSLGTSSLLRVQYF.